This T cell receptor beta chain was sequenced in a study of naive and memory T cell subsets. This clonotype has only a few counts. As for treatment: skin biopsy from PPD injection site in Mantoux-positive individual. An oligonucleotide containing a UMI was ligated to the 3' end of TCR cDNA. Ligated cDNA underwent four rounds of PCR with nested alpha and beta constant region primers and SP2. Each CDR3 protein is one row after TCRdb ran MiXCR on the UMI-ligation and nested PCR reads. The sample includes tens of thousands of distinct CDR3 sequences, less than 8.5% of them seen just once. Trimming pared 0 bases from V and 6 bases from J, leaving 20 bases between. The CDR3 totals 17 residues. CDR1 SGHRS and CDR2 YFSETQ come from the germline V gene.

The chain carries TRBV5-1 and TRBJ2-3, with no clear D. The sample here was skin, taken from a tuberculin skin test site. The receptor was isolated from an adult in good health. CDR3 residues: CASSLGTTHYLGDTQYF. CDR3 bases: TGCGCCAGCAGCTTGGGTACTACCCATTACCTTGGGGATACGCAGTATTTT.